The rows below give T cell receptor beta chains drawn from one sample of a study of T cell responses to AZD1222 COVID-19 vaccine. Measured with immunoSEQ multiplex PCR; TCRdb has only the in-frame clones, and not every one. Of some 82,000 clones in the sample, around 89% are singletons; the top ten hold 5.7%. The sequencing here drew on peripheral blood, taken on day 0 of AZD1222 vaccination. Receptors originate from an adult in good health. Both conserved end residues are part of each CDR3. The D gene is left open where the match is weak. Size tells how often a clone was seen (once, few, many) or the class of an expanded clone, and some rows leave it out.

clone_size,d_call,j_call,v_call,cdr3_nt,cdr3_aa
-,-,TRBJ2-7,TRBV7-8,TGTGCCAGCAGTTCCCCCGGGGCCCTCTCTAAGGAGCAGTACTTC,CASSSPGALSKEQYF
-,-,TRBJ1-5,TRBV20-1,TGCAGTGCTAGTGGGACGGTAGATCAGCCCCAGCATTTT,CSASGTVDQPQHF
-,TRBD1,TRBJ2-7,TRBV30,TGTGCCTCATCTGGGACAGCCAGCTCCTACGAGCAGTACTTC,CASSGTASSYEQYF
-,-,TRBJ2-1,TRBV6-5,TGTGCCAGCAGCCGCGGGACAGATGATTACAATGAGCAGTTCTTC,CASSRGTDDYNEQFF
-,-,TRBJ1-5,TRBV28,TGTGCCAGCAGCCATCGGGTTGGGGGGGCCCAGCCCCAGCATTTT,CASSHRVGGAQPQHF
-,TRBD1,TRBJ1-2,TRBV5-1,TGCGCCAGCAGCTTACAGGGGGCGGATGGCTACACCTTC,CASSLQGADGYTF
-,-,TRBJ1-2,TRBV13,TGTGCCAGCAGCTTCGGCGGAAGTAGGGGCTACACCTTC,CASSFGGSRGYTF
-,-,TRBJ1-1,TRBV7-3,TGTGCCAGCAGCTTATTGGCACGTCAGGGCACTGAAGCTTTCTTT,CASSLLARQGTEAFF
-,TRBD1,TRBJ1-2,TRBV4-1,TGCGCCAGCAGCCAAGAAAGGAGGGTCGGGACAGGGGCTAAGAACCCCTATGGCTACACCTTC,CASSQERRVGTGAKNPYGYTF
-,TRBD1,TRBJ1-6,TRBV6-1,TGTGCCAGCAGTGAAAGGGGGACAGCAAATTCACCCCTCCACTTT,CASSERGTANSPLHF
few,TRBD2,TRBJ2-7,TRBV19,TGTGCCAGTAGTTCAATAGCGGGGGGTAAGAACGAGCAGTACTTC,CASSSIAGGKNEQYF
-,TRBD1,TRBJ1-2,TRBV5-1,TGCGCCAGCAGCCCAGGGACAGGGAATACCTTTTATGGCTACACCTTC,CASSPGTGNTFYGYTF
-,-,TRBJ1-5,TRBV19,TGTGCCAGTAGTATTTTGCCAGGCAATCAGCCCCAGCATTTT,CASSILPGNQPQHF
-,TRBD1,TRBJ2-5,TRBV5-8,TGTGCCAGCAGCGCCGGACAGGGGTTAGGTCTCCTACAAGAGACCCAGTACTTC,CASSAGQGLGLLQETQYF
-,-,TRBJ1-1,TRBV27,TGTGCCAGCAGTGCCTATACAGTTAACACTGAAGCTTTCTTT,CASSAYTVNTEAFF
-,-,TRBJ2-2,TRBV24-1,TGTGCCACCAGTGATTCCCCGATTTCGACTAGTGGGGAGCTGTTTTTT,CATSDSPISTSGELFF
-,-,TRBJ1-2,TRBV19,TGTGCCAGTAGTCTTCGGACAGACGGTGGTAGATACAATGGCTACACCTTC,CASSLRTDGGRYNGYTF
-,-,TRBJ1-4,TRBV9,TGTGCCAGCAGCGTATCCGGGGGCGACAGCATTAATGAAAAACTGTTTTTT,CASSVSGGDSINEKLFF
-,-,TRBJ1-1,TRBV19,TGTGCCAGTAGTCTCGGGGTGGGGTTCAACACTGAAGCTTTCTTT,CASSLGVGFNTEAFF
-,-,TRBJ2-7,TRBV19,TGTGCCAGTACCCTAAGGACAGATAACGTCTACGAGCAGTACTTC,CASTLRTDNVYEQYF